This TCR beta chain was identified in a study of T cells in Graves' hyperthyroidism and ophthalmopathy. Trimming removed 5 bases at V and 2 bases at J, with 16 bases between. The CDR3 sequence is 15 residues long. CDR1 and CDR2 (germline): SGHVS, FNYEAQ. TCR beta CDR3 region amplification was performed from RNA transcripts. HTBI primers were the set used in a first-round RT-PCR of the TCR CDR3. TCRdb itself ran the multiplex PCR reads through MiXCR, one entry per CDR3 protein. The repertoire holds 650,000 to 700,000 distinct CDR3 sequences, with about 18% as singletons. Specimen: blood. The gene calls are TRBV7-6 and TRBJ2-7; D gene ambiguous. This clonotype originated in a man in his forties or fifties with Graves' hyperthyroidism. DNA of the CDR3: TGTGCCAGCAGCCCCGAGATCGGAGTTGCCTACGAGCAGTACTTC. Translating gives CASSPEIGVAYEQYF.